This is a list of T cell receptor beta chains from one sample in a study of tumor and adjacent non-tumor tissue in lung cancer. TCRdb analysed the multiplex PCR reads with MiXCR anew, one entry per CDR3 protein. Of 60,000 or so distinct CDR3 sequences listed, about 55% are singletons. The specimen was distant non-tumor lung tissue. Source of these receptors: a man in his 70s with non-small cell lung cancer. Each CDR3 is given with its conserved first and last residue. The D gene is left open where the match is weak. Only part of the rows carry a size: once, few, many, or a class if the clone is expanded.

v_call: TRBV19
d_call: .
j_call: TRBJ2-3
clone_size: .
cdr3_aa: CASRDPGLPTDTQYF
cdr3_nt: TGTGCCAGTAGAGATCCGGGACTCCCAACAGATACGCAGTATTTT

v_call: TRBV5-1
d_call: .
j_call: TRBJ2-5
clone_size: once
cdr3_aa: CASSLREGKVGETQYF
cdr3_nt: TGCGCCAGCAGCTTGCGAGAGGGAAAGGTTGGAGAGACCCAGTACTTC

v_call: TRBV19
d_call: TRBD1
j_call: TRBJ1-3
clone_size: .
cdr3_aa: CASSSPTDRDAGDTIYF
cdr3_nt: TGTGCCAGTAGTTCTCCCACGGACAGGGACGCTGGAGACACCATATATTTT

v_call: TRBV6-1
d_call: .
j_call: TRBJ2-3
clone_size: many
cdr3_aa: CASKTGTNTDTQYF
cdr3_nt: TGTGCCAGCAAGACGGGCACAAACACAGATACGCAGTATTTT

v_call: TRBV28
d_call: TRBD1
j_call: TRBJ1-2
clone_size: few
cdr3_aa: CASRPTSGGRRGYTF
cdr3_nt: TGTGCCAGCAGACCAACTTCAGGGGGCCGGCGTGGCTACACCTTC

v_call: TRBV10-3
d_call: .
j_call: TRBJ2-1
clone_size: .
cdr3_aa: CAISDLHRSNEQFF
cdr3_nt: TGTGCCATCAGTGACCTCCACAGAAGCAATGAGCAATTCTTC

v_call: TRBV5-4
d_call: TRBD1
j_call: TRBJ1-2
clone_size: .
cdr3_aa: CASSPGTGNYGYNF
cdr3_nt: TGTGCCAGCAGCCCCGGGACAGGGAACTATGGTTACAACTTC

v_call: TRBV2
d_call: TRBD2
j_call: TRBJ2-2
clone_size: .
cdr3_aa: CAGTSGRGTGELFF
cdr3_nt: TGTGCCGGTACTAGCGGGAGAGGGACCGGGGAGCTGTTTTTT

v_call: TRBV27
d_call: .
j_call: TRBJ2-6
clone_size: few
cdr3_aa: CASSFDGLPSGANVLTF
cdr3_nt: TGTGCCAGCAGTTTTGACGGATTGCCCTCTGGGGCCAACGTCCTGACTTTC

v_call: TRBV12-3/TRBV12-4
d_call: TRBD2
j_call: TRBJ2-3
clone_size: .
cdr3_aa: CASRRLSGRGDTQYF
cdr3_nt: TGTGCCAGCCGCAGACTCAGCGGGAGAGGCGATACGCAGTATTTT

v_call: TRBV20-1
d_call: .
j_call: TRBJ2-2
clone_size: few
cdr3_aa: CSARDLDSWGELFF
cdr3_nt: TGCAGTGCTAGAGATCTCGACTCGTGGGGGGAGCTGTTTTTT

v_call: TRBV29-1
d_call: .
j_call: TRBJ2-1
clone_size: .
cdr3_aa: CSVGVMSVASSEQLF
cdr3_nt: TGCAGCGTTGGTGTAATGAGCGTGGCGTCGAGTGAGCAGCTCTTC

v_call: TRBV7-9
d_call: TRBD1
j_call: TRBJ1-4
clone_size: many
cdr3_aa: CASSTGGEKLFF
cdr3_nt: TGTGCCAGCAGCACAGGGGGGGAAAAACTGTTTTTT

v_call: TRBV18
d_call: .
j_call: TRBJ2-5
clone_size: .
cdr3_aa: CASPLAGTPQETQYF
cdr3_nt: TGTGCCAGCCCACTAGCCGGGACACCCCAAGAGACCCAGTACTTC

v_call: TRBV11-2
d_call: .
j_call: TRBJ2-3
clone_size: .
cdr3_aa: CGSSWGALCADTQYF
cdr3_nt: TGTGGCAGCAGCTGGGGCGCCCTCTGCGCAGATACGCAGTATTTT

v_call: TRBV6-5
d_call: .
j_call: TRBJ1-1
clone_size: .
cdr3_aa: CVSSYLVRDTEAFF
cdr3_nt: TGTGTCAGCAGTTATCTCGTGAGGGACACTGAAGCTTTCTTT

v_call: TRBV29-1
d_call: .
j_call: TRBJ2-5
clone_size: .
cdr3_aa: CGVVLRKGIQETRYF
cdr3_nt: TGCGGCGTTGTTTTAAGGAAGGGGATCCAAGAGACCCGGTACTTC

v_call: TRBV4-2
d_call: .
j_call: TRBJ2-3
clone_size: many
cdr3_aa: CASSQDAQLLTDTQYF
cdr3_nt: TGTGCCAGCAGCCAAGATGCTCAGCTCCTCACAGATACGCAGTATTTT

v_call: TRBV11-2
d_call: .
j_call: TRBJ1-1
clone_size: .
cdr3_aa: CASKTQGGTEAFF
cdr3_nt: TGTGCCAGCAAGACCCAAGGGGGGACTGAAGCTTTCTTT

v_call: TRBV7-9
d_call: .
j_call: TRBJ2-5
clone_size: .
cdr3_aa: CVSSPGETQYF
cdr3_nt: TGTGTCAGTAGCCCGGGTGAGACCCAGTACTTC

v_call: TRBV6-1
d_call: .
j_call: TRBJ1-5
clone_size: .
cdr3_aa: CASSTQYSNRPHHF
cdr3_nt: TGTGCCAGCAGTACTCAGTATAGCAATCGGCCACATCATTTT

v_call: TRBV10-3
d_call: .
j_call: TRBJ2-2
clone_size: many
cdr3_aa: CAISGSLNTGELFF
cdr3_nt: TGTGCCATCAGTGGAAGCCTGAACACCGGGGAGCTGTTTTTT

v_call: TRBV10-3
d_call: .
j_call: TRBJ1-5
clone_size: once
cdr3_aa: CAISITSTDTQHF
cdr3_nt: TGTGCCATCAGTATCACTAGCACAGATACGCAGCATTTT

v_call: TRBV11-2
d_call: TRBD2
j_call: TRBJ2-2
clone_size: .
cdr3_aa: CASCPSVAGGRNTGELFF
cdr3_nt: TGCGCCAGCTGCCCTTCCGTGGCGGGGGGGCGGAACACCGGGGAGCTGTTTTTT

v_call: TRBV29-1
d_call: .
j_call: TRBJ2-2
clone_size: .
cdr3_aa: CSVGLLNIGELFF
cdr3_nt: TGCAGCGTTGGTCTGCTGAACATCGGGGAGCTGTTTTTT

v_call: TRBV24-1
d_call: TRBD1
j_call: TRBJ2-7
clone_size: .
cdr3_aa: CATSETGNSYEQYF
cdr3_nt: TGTGCCACCAGCGAGACAGGGAACTCCTACGAGCAGTACTTC

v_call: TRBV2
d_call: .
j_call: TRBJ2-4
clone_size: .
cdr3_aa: CASRVETRVAKNILYF
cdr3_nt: TGTGCCAGCAGAGTAGAGACCAGGGTAGCCAAAAACATTCTGTACTTC

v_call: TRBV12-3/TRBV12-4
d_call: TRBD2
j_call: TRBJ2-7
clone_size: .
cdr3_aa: CASVTRGGGEQYF
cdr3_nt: TGTGCTAGCGTAACTCGGGGGGGCGGTGAACAGTACTTC

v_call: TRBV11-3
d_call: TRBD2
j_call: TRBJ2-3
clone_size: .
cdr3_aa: CASSSQTSGGPDTQYF
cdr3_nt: TGTGCCAGCAGCTCGCAGACTAGCGGGGGCCCAGATACTCAGTATTTT

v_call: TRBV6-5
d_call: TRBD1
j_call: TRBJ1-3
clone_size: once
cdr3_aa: CASSEEGTGVNTIYF
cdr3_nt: TGTGCCAGCAGCGAAGAAGGGACAGGGGTGAACACCATATATTTT

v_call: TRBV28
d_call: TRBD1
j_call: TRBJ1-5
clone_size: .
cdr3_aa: CASSITGQGVSDNQPQHF
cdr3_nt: TGTGCCAGCAGTATCACCGGACAGGGGGTGAGTGACAATCAGCCCCAGCATTTT

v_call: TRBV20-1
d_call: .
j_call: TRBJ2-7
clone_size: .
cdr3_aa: CSAPSRGSDSYEQYF
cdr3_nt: TGCAGTGCTCCCAGCAGGGGTTCGGACTCCTACGAGCAGTACTTC